The rows below give T cell receptor beta chains drawn from one sample of a study of control samples from healthy donors and cancer patients. Clones were read by immunoSEQ multiplex PCR, and TCRdb kept only the in-frame ones, dropping some. This table holds 100,000 to 150,000 clones, nearly 90% found once. The material sequenced was PBMCs. The receptor set was obtained from a man aged 45-60 years with head and neck cancer. Each CDR3 is given with its conserved first and last residue. D genes are given only for firm matches. Where a row states a size, it is once, few, many or the class of an expanded clone; other rows omit it.

>TRBV30|NA|NA|TRBJ2-2
TGTGCCTGGAGTTTCAGGGTCGAGGGCACCGGGGAGCTGTTTTTT
CAWSFRVEGTGELFF
>TRBV6-8|NA|NA|TRBJ1-5
TGTGCCAGCAGTTTTCATCAGCCCCAGCATTTT
CASSFHQPQHF
>TRBV6-5|NA|NA|TRBJ1-5
TGTGCCAGCAAGGGGGGAGGACAGTCCAATCAGCCCCAGCATTTT
CASKGGGQSNQPQHF
>TRBV6-5|TRBD2|once|TRBJ2-5
TGTGCCAGCAAGGCTAGCGGGGGGGCTGGAGAGACCCAGTACTTC
CASKASGGAGETQYF
>TRBV2|NA|NA|TRBJ1-3
TGTGCCAGCAGCGACATAGCCGGAAACACCATATATTTT
CASSDIAGNTIYF
>TRBV19|NA|NA|TRBJ2-1
TGTGCCAGTAGTATCGGACCGGCGCAGGGGAATGAGCAGTTCTTC
CASSIGPAQGNEQFF
>TRBV9|NA|once|TRBJ1-1
TGTGCCAGCAGCTTCAGGGCGAACACTGAAGCTTTCTTT
CASSFRANTEAFF
>TRBV5-1|NA|NA|TRBJ2-1
TGCGCCAGCAGCTTAGGCTCCTACAATGAGCAGTTCTTC
CASSLGSYNEQFF
>TRBV2|NA|NA|TRBJ2-4
TGTGCCAGCAGTGAACATAAAGACTGGCAGAAAAACATTCAGTACTTC
CASSEHKDWQKNIQYF
>TRBV30|NA|NA|TRBJ1-6
TGTGCCTGGAGTGTACGGGGAAGGAGGACCTATAATTCACCCCTCCACTTT
CAWSVRGRRTYNSPLHF
>TRBV18|NA|NA|TRBJ2-5
TGTGCCAGCTCACAGGAGGGGGAGACCCAGTACTTC
CASSQEGETQYF
>TRBV12-3/TRBV12-4|NA|NA|TRBJ1-2
TGTGCCAGCAGCCCGGACGCGAACTATGGCTACACCTTC
CASSPDANYGYTF
>TRBV4-1|NA|NA|TRBJ2-3
TGCGCCAGCAGCCCGACTCACAGCCGGACAGATACGCAGTATTTT
CASSPTHSRTDTQYF
>TRBV7-8|TRBD1|NA|TRBJ2-7
TGTGCCAGCAGCTTGGACAGGGCAACGAAGGAGCAGTACTTC
CASSLDRATKEQYF
>TRBV19|NA|NA|TRBJ2-7
TGTGCCAGTAGTAGTTTCGGTGGCGGGAACTCCTACGAGCAGTACTTC
CASSSFGGGNSYEQYF
>TRBV3-1/TRBV3-2|NA|NA|TRBJ2-3
TGTGCCAGCAGCCAAGAGTGGAGCACAGATACGCAGTATTTT
CASSQEWSTDTQYF
>TRBV6-5|TRBD2|NA|TRBJ2-4
TGTGCCAGCCTCCGGCGGGAGGAAAACATTCAGTACTTC
CASLRREENIQYF
>TRBV10-2|TRBD1|NA|TRBJ1-2
TGCGCCAGCAGTGGGACAGGAGATGGCTACACCTTC
CASSGTGDGYTF
>TRBV6-5|NA|NA|TRBJ2-3
TGTGCCAGCCTTGAAAACACAGATACGCAGTATTTT
CASLENTDTQYF
>TRBV19|NA|NA|TRBJ2-3
TGTGCCAGTAGTCTAGGGGGTCCCAGGAGTGATACGCAGTATTTT
CASSLGGPRSDTQYF
>TRBV7-7|TRBD1|once|TRBJ2-7
TGTGCCAGCAGCTTAGCTCCAGGGGGTCCTTACGAGCAGTACTTC
CASSLAPGGPYEQYF
>TRBV6-1|TRBD2|NA|TRBJ2-1
TGTGCCAGCAGTGAAGATCCGGGAGGGACCTCCTACAATGAGCAGTTCTTC
CASSEDPGGTSYNEQFF
>TRBV28|NA|NA|TRBJ2-7
TGTGCCAGCAGTTTTGGCAGAACCTACGAGCAGTACTTC
CASSFGRTYEQYF
>TRBV6-2/TRBV6-3|NA|NA|TRBJ1-1
TGTGCCAGCAGTTACTTGGGACCCCCGAACACTGAAGCTTTCTTT
CASSYLGPPNTEAFF
>TRBV25-1|TRBD1|NA|TRBJ1-2
TGTGCCAGCAGTGGCACAGGGGGCTTATGGGGCTACACCTTC
CASSGTGGLWGYTF
>TRBV6-4|NA|NA|TRBJ1-2
TGTGCCAGCAAGATGGCTTCGGGGACTAACTATGGCTACACCTTC
CASKMASGTNYGYTF
>TRBV2|NA|NA|TRBJ2-1
TGTGCCAGCAGCGGGACACAGTATGAGCAGTTCTTC
CASSGTQYEQFF
>TRBV6-5|NA|NA|TRBJ1-5
TGTGCCAGCAGGAAGACAGGAAAGAATCAGCCCCAGCATTTT
CASRKTGKNQPQHF
>TRBV7-7|NA|NA|TRBJ1-1
TGTGCTAGCAGCCTAGATAGAAACACTGAAGCTTTCTTT
CASSLDRNTEAFF
>TRBV11-3|TRBD1|NA|TRBJ2-1
TGTGCCAGCAGCTCACGGACAGGGGAAAACAATGAGCAGTTCTTC
CASSSRTGENNEQFF
>TRBV19|TRBD1|NA|TRBJ1-1
TGTGCCAGGCCGACAGGGTTGACTGAAGCTTTCTTT
CARPTGLTEAFF
>TRBV5-1|NA|NA|TRBJ1-6
TGCGCCAGCAGCCTCGACGGAAGCTCCTATAATTCACCCCTCCACTTT
CASSLDGSSYNSPLHF
>TRBV7-2|NA|NA|TRBJ1-5
TGTGCCAGCAGCTCCCCCGTCGAGCCCAATCAGCCCCAGCATTTT
CASSSPVEPNQPQHF
>TRBV5-8|NA|NA|TRBJ1-5
TGTGCCAGCAGCTTGGGGCTGAGTAGCAATCAGCCCCAGCATTTT
CASSLGLSSNQPQHF
>TRBV19|NA|NA|TRBJ2-7
TGTGCCACCTCCCAGGGGACCACAATGGGCGAGCAGTACTTC
CATSQGTTMGEQYF
>TRBV19|TRBD1|NA|TRBJ2-3
TGTGCCAGTAGTTCTTTACAGGGGGTAGTAGATACGCAGTATTTT
CASSSLQGVVDTQYF
>TRBV6-1|NA|NA|TRBJ1-5
TGTGCCAGCAGTGAATCAACAGATCATAGCAATCAGCCCCAGCATTTT
CASSESTDHSNQPQHF
>TRBV28|NA|NA|TRBJ1-5
TGTGCCAGCAGTTTAGGGGGAGTTAGCAATCAGCCCCAGCATTTT
CASSLGGVSNQPQHF
>TRBV2|NA|NA|TRBJ2-5
TGTGCCAGCAATAGTCAGGGGCGTTTGGCCCAGTACTTC
CASNSQGRLAQYF
>TRBV30|NA|few|TRBJ1-6
TGTGCCTGGAGTGTGACGGACCAATATTCACCCCTCCACTTT
CAWSVTDQYSPLHF
>TRBV7-9|NA|NA|TRBJ2-3
TGTGCCAGCAGCCTCGAGGGGGGGGCGGCCACAGATACGCAGTATTTT
CASSLEGGAATDTQYF
>TRBV6-6|TRBD1|NA|TRBJ1-2
TGTGCCAGCAGTAACCTTACAGGGGGCGATGGCTACACCTTC
CASSNLTGGDGYTF
>TRBV27|TRBD1|NA|TRBJ2-2
TGTGCCAGCAGGGGACAGACGAACACCGGGGAGCTGTTTTTT
CASRGQTNTGELFF
>TRBV29-1|TRBD2|NA|TRBJ2-1
TGCAGCGTTGATGCGGCGGGGGGCAACAATGAGCAGTTCTTC
CSVDAAGGNNEQFF
>TRBV25-1|TRBD1|NA|TRBJ1-1
TGTGCCAGCAGTGACGCAGGGGGCAGGACTGAAGCTTTCTTT
CASSDAGGRTEAFF
>TRBV2|NA|NA|TRBJ1-6
TGTGCCAGCAGTGAAGGTCAGCCGAGCTCCTATAATTCACCCCTCCACTTT
CASSEGQPSSYNSPLHF
>TRBV30|TRBD1|few|TRBJ2-7
TGTGCCTGGATGACAGGGTTAGGATACGAGCAGTACTTC
CAWMTGLGYEQYF
>TRBV24-1|NA|NA|TRBJ2-7
TGTGCCACCAGTGATTTGACTTCTGGGATATACGAGCAGTACTTC
CATSDLTSGIYEQYF
>TRBV18|NA|NA|TRBJ2-7
TGTGCCAGCTCACCGTTGGCTCGGAATTCCTACGAGCAGTACTTC
CASSPLARNSYEQYF
>TRBV7-2|TRBD1|once|TRBJ1-5
TGTGCCAGCAGTTCGATAGACAGGGGACGGAATCAGCCCCAGCATTTT
CASSSIDRGRNQPQHF
>TRBV28|TRBD2|once|TRBJ2-7
TGTGCCAGCAGTCCCCCTAGCGGTTACGAGCAGTACTTC
CASSPPSGYEQYF
>TRBV28|NA|NA|TRBJ2-1
TGTGCCAGCAGTCCCACCACCCATGAGCAGTTCTTC
CASSPTTHEQFF
>TRBV5-1|NA|once|TRBJ2-5
TGCGCCAGCAGCTTATCCCAGCGGTTCCAAGAGACCCAGTACTTC
CASSLSQRFQETQYF
>TRBV11-2|TRBD1|NA|TRBJ2-5
TGTGCCAGCAGCTCGACCGACAGGGGGGGGCGGAAGACCCAGTACTTC
CASSSTDRGGRKTQYF
>TRBV3-1/TRBV3-2|TRBD2|NA|TRBJ2-2
TGTGCCAGCAGCCAAGATAATTGGGGGGGGAACACCGGGGAGCTGTTTTTT
CASSQDNWGGNTGELFF
>TRBV30|NA|once|TRBJ1-3
TGTGCCTGCAGGGAGTCTGGAAACACCATATATTTT
CACRESGNTIYF
>TRBV7-9|TRBD1|NA|TRBJ1-2
TGTGCCAGCAGCTTCGAAGGGACAGGGAGGAGTGGCTACACCTTC
CASSFEGTGRSGYTF